The 23 T cell receptor beta chains below were found in one sample sequenced in a study of identical twins. TCRdb recomputed calls from the 5' RACE reads with MiXCR, one row per CDR3 protein. The sample consists of about 470,000 distinct CDR3 sequences, 20% to 25% of them appearing once. These records were also assigned to another study, of T cells expressing NK-cell markers.

The sample was CD4+ T cells sorted from blood. Receptor source: a woman between 18 and 29 years old in good health.

This rearrangement joins TRBV29-1 to TRBJ2-1; D is perhaps TRBD2 (7 bases). Trimming took off 6 bases at V and 1 base at J, with 16 bases between the two ends. The CDR3 spans 15 residues. Germline V lookup: CDR1 SQVTM, CDR2 ANQGSEA. The CDR3: CSVGGGAGSYNEQFF. The CDR3 region has the DNA TGCAGCGTGGGAGGGGGGGCAGGATCCTACAATGAGCAGTTCTTC.

This clonotype was detected a few times. This chain connects TRBV11-2 to TRBJ2-3; 7 nucleotides match TRBD2. Germline lookup yields CDR1 SGHAT and CDR2 FQNNGV. CDR3 size: 15 residues. Trimming took 4 bases from V and 7 from J; bases not matched to a gene: 11. Here the CDR3 DNA reads TGTGCCAGCAGCTCCGCGGGCGGGAGAGTAAATACGCAGTATTTT. Its translation: CASSSAGGRVNTQYF.

The chain recombines TRBV25-1 with TRBJ1-2, with D possibly being TRBD1 (6 bases). Trimming took 3 bases from V and 4 from J, leaving 15 bases between them. Germline V lookup: CDR1 MGHDK, CDR2 SYGVNS. This CDR3 has 15 amino acids. The CDR3 nucleotides are TGTGCCAGCAGTGACATCACAGGGTCCCCCTATGGCTACACCTTC. Translation: CASSDITGSPYGYTF.

The sample holds a few counts of this clonotype. The J gene is TRBJ1-1, the V gene TRBV5-1; 7 positions match TRBD1. The CDR3 runs 15 residues. Germline V gene data show CDR1 as SGHRS and CDR2 as YFSETQ. The ends lost 5 bases at V and 4 bases at J; junction bases unmatched: 11. CDR3 bases: TGCGCCAGCAGAAAGACAGGGATCGACGCCACTGAAGCTTTCTTT. Translated, it gives CASRKTGIDATEAFF.

The chain recombines TRBV19 with TRBJ2-1; maybe TRBD2 (5 bases). In germline, CDR1 is LNHDA, CDR2 SQIVND (reference sequence). This CDR3 contains 15 residues. Trimming left V 1 base short and J 2 bases short, with 9 bases between. The CDR3 nucleotides are TGTGCCAGTAGTATAGCACCGGGGACCTACAATGAGCAGTTCTTC. Amino acid sequence: CASSIAPGTYNEQFF.

This clonotype showed up just a few times. This sequence joins TRBV11-2 and TRBJ2-7; D perhaps matches TRBD2 (6 bases). This CDR3 spans 17 amino acids. CDR1 is SGHAT, CDR2 FQNNGV, per germline. Trimming stripped 1 base from V and 0 bases from J, with 16 bases between. This chain's CDR3 is CASSLGGDTSSSYEQYF. The DNA for the CDR3 is TGTGCCAGCAGCTTAGGCGGGGATACTAGCAGCTCCTACGAGCAGTACTTC.

The chain links TRBV20-1 to TRBJ2-5; 10 bases align to TRBD2. The germline V gene encodes CDR1 DFQATT and CDR2 SNEGSKA (reference sequence). The ends lost 5 bases at V and 2 bases at J; junction bases unmatched: 2. This CDR3 is built from 13 residues. The CDR3 DNA reads as TGCAGTGCTGGGACTAGCGTTCAAGAGACCCAGTACTTC. Its translation is CSAGTSVQETQYF.

This clonotype was counted many times. V usage is TRBV4-3 and J usage is TRBJ2-7; a possible D gene is TRBD1 (5 bases). Per germline, CDR1 LGHNA and CDR2 YSLEER. V lost 4 bases to trimming and J lost 3 bases, with 13 bases between them. The CDR3 runs 14 residues. CDR3 DNA: TGCGCCAGCAGCCGATCCTCAGGGAACTACGAGCAGTACTTC. Translating it yields CASSRSSGNYEQYF.

The gene calls are TRBV7-9 and TRBJ2-2; D not certain. Per the germline V gene, CDR1 is SEHNR and CDR2 is FQNEAQ (reference sequence). This CDR3 comprises 12 residues. V was trimmed by 5 bases and J by 7 bases, leaving 8 bases between them. CDR3 amino acids: CASSPLYGELFF. The CDR3 DNA reads as TGTGCCAGCAGCCCTCTCTACGGGGAGCTGTTTTTT.

DNA for the CDR3: TGTGCCAGCAGTGTCGGCCCATCCATGCGCTACACCTTC. This translates into CASSVGPSMRYTF. The chain uses TRBV2 and TRBJ1-2, with D unresolved. Per the germline V gene, CDR1 is SNHLY and CDR2 is FYNNEI. V lost 4 bases to trimming and J lost 9 bases, with 15 bases between them. The CDR3 totals 13 residues.

The rearrangement joins TRBV18 to TRBJ1-2; 9 positions agree with TRBD1. Trimming cost V 3 bases and J 7 bases; bases outside gene matches: 9. Germline V lookup: CDR1 KGHSH, CDR2 LQKENI. The CDR3 extends over 15 amino acids. CDR3 sequence reads: CASSPATGGEGGYTF. The CDR3 nucleotides read TGTGCCAGCTCACCCGCGACAGGGGGAGAAGGTGGCTACACCTTC.

The chain couples TRBV6-1 to TRBJ2-1; D uncertain. The germline gives CDR1 MNHNS, CDR2 SASEGT. The CDR3 length is 13 residues. The V end lost 6 bases, the J end lost 4 bases, and 10 bases lay between the germline ends. This CDR3 is CASSPRQYNEQFF. In DNA form, the CDR3 reads TGTGCCAGCAGCCCCCGCCAGTACAATGAGCAGTTCTTC.

The genes are TRBV12-3 or TRBV12-4 and TRBJ1-1; D gene unclear. Trimming left V 2 bases short and J 8 bases short, with 12 bases between. This CDR3 comprises 13 residues. The chain's CDR3 is CASSLRRSPEAFF. CDR3 bases: TGTGCCAGCAGTTTACGCAGGTCTCCCGAAGCTTTCTTT.

This clonotype was recorded many times. The chain carries TRBV12-3 or TRBV12-4 and TRBJ2-3; 7 nucleotides agree with TRBD1. V lost 5 bases and J lost 6; bases outside the gene matches: 8. CDR3 size: 14 residues. In DNA, the CDR3 is TGTGCCAGCAGTCAGACAGGGTCTCAGGATACGCAGTATTTT. Translating it yields CASSQTGSQDTQYF.

The chain employs TRBV10-1 and TRBJ2-2; D possibly corresponds to TRBD1 (6 bases). V lost 6 bases, J lost 1 base, and 9 bases lay in between. The germline V gene encodes CDR1 WNHNN and CDR2 SYGVQD (reference sequence). The CDR3 has 14 amino acids. This CDR3 reads CASREGGNTGELFF. CDR3 coding DNA: TGCGCCAGCAGGGAAGGGGGGAACACCGGGGAGCTGTTTTTT.

The chain recombines TRBV4-2 with TRBJ2-5; 9 bases map to TRBD1. CDR3 length equals 18 residues. The V gene end was trimmed by 0 bases and the J gene end by 0 bases; junction bases not matched to a gene: 8. Germline loops: CDR1 LGHNA, CDR2 YNFKEQ. This CDR3 is CASSQDSTGGTHQETQYF. As DNA, the CDR3 is TGTGCCAGCAGCCAAGATTCGACAGGGGGTACCCACCAAGAGACCCAGTACTTC.

This chain links TRBV20-1 with TRBJ2-1; 13 nucleotides match TRBD2. The CDR3 is 14 amino acids. The V segment lost 6 bases and the J segment 12 bases; nucleotides outside the gene matches: 11. Germline-derived CDR1 and CDR2 are DFQATT and SNEGSKA (reference sequence). CDR3 nucleotide sequence: TGCAGTGCCAGACTAGCGGGAGGCCCGGCCGTGCAGTTCTTC. Encoded protein: CSARLAGGPAVQFF.

A few counts support this clonotype. The chain combines TRBV12-3 or TRBV12-4 with TRBJ2-7; D possibly corresponds to TRBD1 (6 bases). CDR3 length: 13 residues. Between the trimmed V and J ends, which lost 7 bases and 3 bases, there was a span of 13 bases. In DNA, the CDR3 is TGTGCCAGCATGGGGGCAGGCTTCTACGAGCAGTACTTC. Protein product: CASMGAGFYEQYF.

This clonotype was counted between two and nine times. This rearrangement joins TRBV5-6 to TRBJ2-2; D is possibly TRBD2 (6 bases). The CDR3 is made up of 16 amino acids. Trimming took off 4 bases at V and 0 bases at J, with 13 bases between the two ends. Germline V gene sequence: CDR1 SGHDT, CDR2 YYEEEE. DNA of the CDR3: TGTGCCAGCAGCCCAACTAGCAGATCGAACACCGGGGAGCTGTTTTTT. Encoded protein: CASSPTSRSNTGELFF.

This rearrangement joins TRBV5-1 to TRBJ2-3, with 7 bases matching TRBD1. Trimming took 5 bases from V and 0 from J; bases not matched to a gene: 6. This CDR3 is 15 amino acids long. CDR1 SGHRS and CDR2 YFSETQ come from the germline V gene. The CDR3 nucleotides are TGCGCCAGCAGTTCAGACAGGGTCAGCACAGATACGCAGTATTTT. Its translation is CASSSDRVSTDTQYF.

The rearrangement joins TRBV12-5 to TRBJ2-7, with 7 bases that match TRBD1. The V gene end was trimmed by 2 bases and the J gene end by 1 base; junction bases not matched to a gene: 2. From germline, CDR1 is LGHNT and CDR2 FRNRAP. The CDR3 covers 14 residues. CDR3 in amino acids: CASGLYRGSYEQYF. CDR3 DNA sequence: TGTGCTAGTGGTTTGTACAGGGGATCCTACGAGCAGTACTTC.

This rearrangement joins TRBV6-1 to TRBJ1-1; D is unresolved. This CDR3 is built from 14 residues. Germline lookup yields CDR1 MNHNS and CDR2 SASEGT. V was clipped by 6 bases and J by 5 bases, with 16 bases between them. The CDR3 DNA reads TGTGCCAGCAGCACCGACAATGGTAGAACTGAAGCTTTCTTT. The encoded protein is CASSTDNGRTEAFF.

This chain uses TRBV20-1 with TRBJ2-7; 7 positions match TRBD2. The germline V gene has CDR1 DFQATT and CDR2 SNEGSKA (reference sequence). J gave up 2 bases and V 3 bases, and 7 bases lay outside the gene matches. The CDR3 has 14 amino acids. The CDR3 sequence: CSASGRDLTYEQYF. The CDR3 nucleotides read TGCAGTGCTAGTGGGAGGGACCTTACCTACGAGCAGTACTTC.